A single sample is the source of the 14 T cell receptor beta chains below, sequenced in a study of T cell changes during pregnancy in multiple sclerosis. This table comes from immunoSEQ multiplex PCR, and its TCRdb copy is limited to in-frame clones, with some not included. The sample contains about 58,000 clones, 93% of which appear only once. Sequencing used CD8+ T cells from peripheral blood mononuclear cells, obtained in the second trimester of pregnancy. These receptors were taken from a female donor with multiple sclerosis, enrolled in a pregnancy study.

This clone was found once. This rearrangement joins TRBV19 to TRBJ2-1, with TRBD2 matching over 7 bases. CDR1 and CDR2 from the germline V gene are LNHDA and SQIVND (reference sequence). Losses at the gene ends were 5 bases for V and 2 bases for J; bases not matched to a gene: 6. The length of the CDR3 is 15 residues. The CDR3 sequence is CASSLGEGPYNEQFF. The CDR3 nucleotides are TGTGCCAGTAGTTTGGGGGAGGGCCCCTACAATGAGCAGTTCTTC.

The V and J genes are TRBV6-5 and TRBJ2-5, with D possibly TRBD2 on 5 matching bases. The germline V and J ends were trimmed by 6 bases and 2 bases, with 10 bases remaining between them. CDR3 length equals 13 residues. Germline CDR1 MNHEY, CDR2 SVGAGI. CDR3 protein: CASRSPGQETQYF. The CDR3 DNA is TGTGCCAGCAGGTCTCCGGGGCAAGAGACCCAGTACTTC.

CDR3 region: CASSLVGGDDEQYF. CDR3 coding DNA: TGTGCCAGCAGCTTAGTGGGAGGGGATGACGAGCAGTACTTC. The chain carries TRBV7-2 and TRBJ2-7; 7 bases line up with TRBD2. The J segment lost 5 bases and the V segment lost 1 base, leaving 5 bases of the junction unmatched. This CDR3 has 14 amino acids. Looked up from germline, CDR1 is SGHTA and CDR2 is FQGNSA.

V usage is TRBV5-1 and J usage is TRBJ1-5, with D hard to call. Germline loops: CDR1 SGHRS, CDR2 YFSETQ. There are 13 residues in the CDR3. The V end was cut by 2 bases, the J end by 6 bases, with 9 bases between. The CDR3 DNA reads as TGCGCCAGCAGCTTTCGTGGGCCTCAGCCCCAGCATTTT. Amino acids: CASSFRGPQPQHF.

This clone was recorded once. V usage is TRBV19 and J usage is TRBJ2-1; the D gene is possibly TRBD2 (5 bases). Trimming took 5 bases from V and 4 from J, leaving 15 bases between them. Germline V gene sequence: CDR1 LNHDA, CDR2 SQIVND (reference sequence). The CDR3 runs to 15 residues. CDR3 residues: CASSPSTSGYNEQFF. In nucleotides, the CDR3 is TGTGCCAGTAGTCCTTCAACTAGTGGGTACAATGAGCAGTTCTTC.

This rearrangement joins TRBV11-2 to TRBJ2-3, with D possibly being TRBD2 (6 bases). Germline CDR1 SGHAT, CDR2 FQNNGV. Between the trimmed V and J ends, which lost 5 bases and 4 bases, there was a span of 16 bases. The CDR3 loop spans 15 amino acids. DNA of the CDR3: TGTGCCAGCAGCCGTCTGACTAGTCTCGCAGATACGCAGTATTTT. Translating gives CASSRLTSLADTQYF.

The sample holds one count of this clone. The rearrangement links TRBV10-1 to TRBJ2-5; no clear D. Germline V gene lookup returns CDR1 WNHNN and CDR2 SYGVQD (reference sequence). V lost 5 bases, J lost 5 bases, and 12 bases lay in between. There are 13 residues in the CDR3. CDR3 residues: CASSFSIGETQYF. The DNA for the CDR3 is TGCGCCAGCAGTTTTAGTATCGGGGAGACCCAGTACTTC.

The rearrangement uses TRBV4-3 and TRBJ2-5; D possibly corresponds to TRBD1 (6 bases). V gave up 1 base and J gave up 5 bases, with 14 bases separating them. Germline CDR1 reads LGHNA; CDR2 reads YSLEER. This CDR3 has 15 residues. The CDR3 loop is CASSQGKGGRETQYF. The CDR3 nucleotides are TGCGCCAGCAGCCAAGGAAAAGGGGGACGGGAGACCCAGTACTTC.

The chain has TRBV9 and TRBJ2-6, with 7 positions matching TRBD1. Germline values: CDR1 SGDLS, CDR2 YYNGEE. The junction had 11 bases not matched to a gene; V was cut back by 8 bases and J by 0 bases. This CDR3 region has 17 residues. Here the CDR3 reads CASSGTVISSGANVLTF. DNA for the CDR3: TGTGCCAGTTCCGGGACAGTAATTAGCTCTGGGGCCAACGTCCTGACTTTC.

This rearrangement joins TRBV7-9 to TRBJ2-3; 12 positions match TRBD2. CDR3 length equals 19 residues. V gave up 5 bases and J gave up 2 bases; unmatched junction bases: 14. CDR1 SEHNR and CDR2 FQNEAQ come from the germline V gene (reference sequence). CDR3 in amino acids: CASSPQTSGSYFDTDTQYF. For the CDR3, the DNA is TGTGCCAGCAGCCCCCAGACTAGCGGGAGTTACTTCGACACAGATACGCAGTATTTT.

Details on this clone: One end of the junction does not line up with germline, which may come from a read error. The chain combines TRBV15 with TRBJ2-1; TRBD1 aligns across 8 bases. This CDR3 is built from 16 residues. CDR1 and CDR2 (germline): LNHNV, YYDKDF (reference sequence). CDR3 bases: TGTGCCACCAGCAGAAGGACAGGGTCCTCCCACAATGAGCAGTTCTTC. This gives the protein CATSRRTGSSHNEQFF.

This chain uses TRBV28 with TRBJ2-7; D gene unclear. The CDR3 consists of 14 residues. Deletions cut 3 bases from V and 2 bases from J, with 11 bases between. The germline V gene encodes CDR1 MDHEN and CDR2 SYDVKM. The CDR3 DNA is TGTGCCAGCAGTTTCCTCCTTTCCCCCTACGAGCAGTACTTC. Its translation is CASSFLLSPYEQYF.

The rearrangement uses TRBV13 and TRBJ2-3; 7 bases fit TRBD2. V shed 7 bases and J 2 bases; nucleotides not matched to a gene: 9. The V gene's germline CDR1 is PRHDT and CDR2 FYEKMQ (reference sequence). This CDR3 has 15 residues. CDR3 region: CASTGREDPTDTQYF. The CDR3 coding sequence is TGTGCCAGCACGGGACGGGAGGACCCCACAGATACGCAGTATTTT.

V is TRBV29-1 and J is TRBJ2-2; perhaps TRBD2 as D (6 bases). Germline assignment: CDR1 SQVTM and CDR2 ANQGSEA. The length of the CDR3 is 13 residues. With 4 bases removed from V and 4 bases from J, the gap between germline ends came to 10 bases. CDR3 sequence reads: CSVVDGGTGELFF. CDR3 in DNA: TGCAGCGTTGTTGACGGGGGCACCGGGGAGCTGTTTTTT.